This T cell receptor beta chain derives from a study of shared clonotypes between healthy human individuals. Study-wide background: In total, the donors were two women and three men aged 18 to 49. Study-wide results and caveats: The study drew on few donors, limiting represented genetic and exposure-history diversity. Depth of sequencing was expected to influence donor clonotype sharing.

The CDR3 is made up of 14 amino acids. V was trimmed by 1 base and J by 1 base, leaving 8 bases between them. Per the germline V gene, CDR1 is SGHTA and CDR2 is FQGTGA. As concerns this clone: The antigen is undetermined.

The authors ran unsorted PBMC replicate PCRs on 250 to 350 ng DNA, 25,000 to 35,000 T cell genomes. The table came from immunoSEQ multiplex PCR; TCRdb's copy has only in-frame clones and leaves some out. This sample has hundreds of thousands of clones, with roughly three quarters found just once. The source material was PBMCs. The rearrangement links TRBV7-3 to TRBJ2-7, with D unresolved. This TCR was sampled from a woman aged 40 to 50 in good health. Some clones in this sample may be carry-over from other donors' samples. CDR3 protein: CASSLMGSSYEQYF. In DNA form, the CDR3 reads TGTGCCAGCAGCTTAATGGGCAGTTCCTACGAGCAGTACTTC.